This T cell receptor (beta chain) was sequenced for a study of PD-L1 blockade in urothelial cancer listed by TCRdb under 2017. Notes on the research overall: Therapy was started at some point between 2013 and 2015 for all patients, and atezolizumab 1,200 mg was administered intravenously every 3 weeks. Whole exome sequencing and RNA sequencing of pretreatment tumors were performed alongside TCR sequencing in the same patients. The study was an exploratory multi-omic analysis of somatic, immune and clinical correlates of response to PD-L1 blockade with atezolizumab in urothelial cancer. Blood samples were analyzed at two time points: 3 weeks after treatment start (second dose) and 6 weeks after treatment start. Progression-free survival longer than 6 months counted as durable clinical benefit, and TCR features were additionally tested against both progression-free and overall survival. Pretreatment blood TCR-seq was available for fewer than 30 patients, at least one posttreatment blood collection was obtained for some 24 patients, and tumor TCR-seq was available for some 24 patients. An ECOG performance status of 0 or 1 was recorded for the patients, and 0 to 3 prior chemotherapy regimens had been received by the patients. About 90% of the roughly 29 patients were males with bladder-origin urothelial cancer, and about 65% of the 29 reported a prior smoking history. Fewer than ten patients achieved durable clinical benefit and approximately 19 did not. A median of about 150,000 T cells and fewer than 85,000 unique TCRs was obtained from blood samples, and a median clonality of around 0.08 was observed. TCR sequencing covered pretreatment tumor samples and matched, serially collected peripheral blood taken before and after atezolizumab treatment. On the study overall, not on this receptor specifically: A pretreatment peripheral blood TCR clonality below the median was linked to improved progression-free and overall survival. At 3 weeks after the start of treatment, tumor-associated TCR clones in peripheral blood had expanded more in patients with durable benefit (n ≈ 20, p = 0.022). Because the sample size was small (n ≈ 28) and many of the analyses were exploratory, the results are meant to be hypothesis-generating.

The cohort comprised 25 to 30 patients with locally advanced or metastatic urothelial carcinoma treated at Memorial Sloan Kettering on a trial protocol. Peripheral blood mononuclear cells were collected pretreatment and during treatment, with between 1 and 8 total time points per patient. The Qiagen DNeasy Blood extraction kit was used to purify genomic DNA from total PBMCs and from tumor samples. PBMCs were collected pretreatment and during treatment, and were isolated and stored as previously described. Counted from cysteine to phenylalanine, this CDR3 has 14 amino acids. Only CDR3 DNA is held: 42 bases, read in frame from base 1. The germline V gene gives CDR1 as MDHEN and CDR2 as SYDVKM. V and J lose 6 bases and 5 bases, and a span of 14 bases separates them. This clone was found once. It lacks a known antigen. No qualities accompany the bases; no much larger clone lies one base away. Synthetic TCR analog templates were spiked into each PCR to estimate absolute template abundance from read counts. Using the immunoSEQ assay, TCRbeta CDR3 regions were amplified from genomic DNA with bias-controlled V and J gene primers. Sequencing of rearranged TCRbeta segments was performed at approximately 20X coverage. The source study handled its data this way. Clustering was used to correct sequencing errors, and CDR3s were annotated against IMGT so that V, D and J genes could be assigned. Downstream analyses used only productive TCRbeta rearrangements, leaving out any out-of-frame or stop-codon sequences. Clonality was computed as one minus Shannon entropy normalized by the log of the number of unique productive sequences. Clones differing between time points or between blood and tumor were identified using Fisher's exact test with Benjamini-Hochberg correction, with an adjusted p below 0.01 applied as the threshold. The source is immuneACCESS, and TCRdb retained only in-frame sequences with V and J called. Part of the clones is not carried over; for the studies checked, unresolved V genes explain less than half of this, and the remainder is unexplained. That table is the source of V, J and clone size, and D and trimming were worked out from the DNA. A total of about 45,000 clones appear in this sample, about 91% of them only once. Around 3.9% of the sample comes from the top ten.

The sample was PBMCs, taken around atezolizumab (anti-PD-L1) treatment. This sequence uses TRBV28 and TRBJ1-5; tentative D gene TRBD1, with 5 bases matching. The sequence derives from an elderly man with urothelial cancer. The encoded CDR3 is CASSWGETHQPQHF. The nucleotides read TGTGCCAGCAGCTGGGGGGAGACTCATCAGCCCCAGCATTTT.